This T cell receptor (beta chain) was found in a study of T-cell memory formation after mild COVID-19. On the study more broadly: The two donors had largely donor-specific TCR clusters. General study points: In pre-infection memory, a portion of responding clones appeared, which suggested that cross-reactive memory joined.

TCRdb re-called the 5' RACE reads with MiXCR, one entry per CDR3 protein. The data hold around 300,000 distinct CDR3 sequences, with roughly an eighth observed a single time. Regarding this clonotype: The antigen is unknown.

Germline assignment: CDR1 SGHRS and CDR2 YFSETQ. The CDR3 runs to 16 residues. Trimming stripped 4 bases from V and 3 bases from J, with 17 bases between. The TCR was taken from a man between 18 and 35 years old who had mild COVID-19 (a few samples of this study predate the infection). Cell type and time point are not known. Input material: PBMCs or a T cell subset sorted from them (not recorded which). This chain uses TRBV5-1 with TRBJ2-1; tentatively, D is TRBD1 or TRBD2 (5 bases each). DNA for the CDR3: TGCGCCAGCAGCCCCTGGGAGACAGCGAACTACAATGAGCAGTTCTTC. Protein sequence: CASSPWETANYNEQFF.